This TCR beta chain came from a study of blood T cell repertoires in COVID-19. Using immunoSEQ multiplex PCR, the repertoire was profiled, and TCRdb retains in-frame clones only, with some absent. This sample has 340,000 or so clones, with just over 85% found just once. A single count supports this clone. Trimming cost V 8 bases and J 3 bases, with 19 bases left between them. The germline CDR1 and CDR2 sequences are SGHTA and FQGNSA. The CDR3 runs 15 residues. The TCR comes from a middle-aged woman with acute COVID-19. The chain combines TRBV7-2 with TRBJ1-2, with TRBD1 as a possible D gene (6 bases). The sequencing sample was made of PBMCs or T cells enriched from blood (not recorded which). The DNA for the CDR3 is TGTGCCAGCTCCCCCGGACACAGGGCCGACTATGGCTACACCTTC. It translates to CASSPGHRADYGYTF.